A selection of T cell receptor beta chains follows, all from one sample in a study of human T cells and chemical hapten exposure. TCRdb redid the calling of the RACE reads with MiXCR, one entry per CDR3 protein. Found here are over 85,000 distinct CDR3 sequences, about 8.8% of them singletons; the top ten hold about 3.1%. The sample comprised whole blood. These receptors were obtained from a female donor in good health. Some clones in this sample may be carry-over from other donors' samples. Each CDR3 is given with its conserved first and last residue. Each record gives: V gene, D gene, clone size, J gene, CDR3 DNA, CDR3 protein. A D gene is named only where the DNA matches it firmly. The size field is filled for only some rows; it gives once, few, many or a size class.

V: TRBV2
D: NA
size: few
J: TRBJ2-3
DNA: TGTGCCAGCAGTGATACAGGCGGCACAGATACGCAGTATTTT
CDR3: CASSDTGGTDTQYF

V: TRBV4-3
D: NA
size: NA
J: TRBJ2-3
DNA: TGCGCCAGCAGCCAAGATACGGGCACAGATACGCAGTATTTT
CDR3: CASSQDTGTDTQYF

V: TRBV7-2
D: NA
size: many
J: TRBJ2-3
DNA: TGTGCCAGCAGCTTAGGGGTTCGGACAGATACGCAGTATTTT
CDR3: CASSLGVRTDTQYF

V: TRBV4-1
D: NA
size: few
J: TRBJ1-2
DNA: TGCGCCAGCAGCCAAGTTAGGTCTGGGACACCACACAGTCGCGGCTACACCTTC
CDR3: CASSQVRSGTPHSRGYTF

V: TRBV7-9
D: NA
size: NA
J: TRBJ1-2
DNA: TGTGCCAGCAGCCAATTGGTAGAGGACTACACCTTC
CDR3: CASSQLVEDYTF

V: TRBV18
D: TRBD1
size: few
J: TRBJ1-2
DNA: TGTGCCAGCTCACCTACAGGGGGAGGCTATGGCTACACCTTC
CDR3: CASSPTGGGYGYTF

V: TRBV29-1
D: NA
size: many
J: TRBJ1-1
DNA: TGCAGCGCAGGACCGAAGGCTGAAGCTTTCTTT
CDR3: CSAGPKAEAFF

V: TRBV4-2
D: NA
size: few
J: TRBJ2-3
DNA: TGTGCCAGCAGCCAGGAGCAGGGAAGAACAGATACGCAGTATTTT
CDR3: CASSQEQGRTDTQYF

V: TRBV6-1
D: NA
size: NA
J: TRBJ2-1
DNA: TGTGCCAGCAGAGGGTCCTACAATGAGCAGTTCTTC
CDR3: CASRGSYNEQFF

V: TRBV2
D: TRBD2
size: NA
J: TRBJ2-3
DNA: TGTGCCAGCAGTGCGGCTAGCGGTAACACAGATACGCAGTATTTT
CDR3: CASSAASGNTDTQYF

V: TRBV12-3/TRBV12-4
D: TRBD1
size: many
J: TRBJ1-2
DNA: TGTGCCAGCAGTCCAAGTTGGAGGGGGCCCCCTAACTATGGCTACACCTTC
CDR3: CASSPSWRGPPNYGYTF

V: TRBV3-1
D: NA
size: many
J: TRBJ2-2
DNA: TGTGCCAGCCGTCCGGGAGCGTTCACCGGGGAGCTGTTTTTT
CDR3: CASRPGAFTGELFF

V: TRBV7-9
D: NA
size: NA
J: TRBJ2-7
DNA: TGTGCCAGCAGCCATGGGACATTGACCTACGAGCAGTACTTC
CDR3: CASSHGTLTYEQYF

V: TRBV12-3/TRBV12-4
D: NA
size: few
J: TRBJ1-1
DNA: TGTGCCAGCAGACCTACAGGGCCCACTGAAGCTTTCTTT
CDR3: CASRPTGPTEAFF

V: TRBV5-1
D: TRBD1
size: NA
J: TRBJ1-1
DNA: TGCGCCAGCAGCCCACAACCGGGACAGGGGGTGGGGACTAAAGCTTTCTTT
CDR3: CASSPQPGQGVGTKAFF

V: TRBV7-2
D: NA
size: many
J: TRBJ2-7
DNA: TGTGCCAGCAGCTTATATGGGAAACGGTACGAGCAGTACTTC
CDR3: CASSLYGKRYEQYF

V: TRBV7-2
D: NA
size: few
J: TRBJ2-3
DNA: TGTGCCAGCAGCTTAACGACAGAGACGCAGTATTTT
CDR3: CASSLTTETQYF

V: TRBV3-1
D: TRBD1
size: many
J: TRBJ1-4
DNA: TGTGCCAGCAGCCAAGCCTTCGGACAGGGTATAATTAGGCTGTTTTTT
CDR3: CASSQAFGQGIIRLFF

V: TRBV6-5
D: TRBD2
size: few
J: TRBJ2-4
DNA: TGTGCCAGCAGTTACTCGAGAGGTAGCGGGGGAGGGAAAAACATTCAGTACTTC
CDR3: CASSYSRGSGGGKNIQYF

V: TRBV2
D: NA
size: few
J: TRBJ2-3
DNA: TGTGCCAGCACTGGCACAGATACGCAGTATTTT
CDR3: CASTGTDTQYF

V: TRBV12-3/TRBV12-4
D: NA
size: few
J: TRBJ2-3
DNA: TGTGCCAGCATCCCCGGGCCCTCGAGCGGTGATACGCAGTATTTT
CDR3: CASIPGPSSGDTQYF

V: TRBV24-1
D: NA
size: NA
J: TRBJ1-1
DNA: TGTGCCACCAGTGATTGGGAGCAGCTGAACACTGAAGCTTTCTTT
CDR3: CATSDWEQLNTEAFF

V: TRBV7-2
D: NA
size: many
J: TRBJ2-5
DNA: TGTGCCAGCAGCTTAATGGGCACCCAAGAGACCCAGTACTTC
CDR3: CASSLMGTQETQYF

V: TRBV6-1
D: NA
size: few
J: TRBJ1-5
DNA: TGTGCCAGCAGTGAAAGAATAGGGGGGCCTGATAGCAATCAGCCCCAGCATTTT
CDR3: CASSERIGGPDSNQPQHF

V: TRBV10-2
D: NA
size: many
J: TRBJ1-1
DNA: TGCGCCAGCAGTGAGTCGATGGAGAAAATTGAAGCTTTCTTT
CDR3: CASSESMEKIEAFF

V: TRBV5-1
D: TRBD1
size: few
J: TRBJ2-1
DNA: TGCGCCAGCAGCCTGAGACAGGGAACCCTCAATGAGCAGTTCTTC
CDR3: CASSLRQGTLNEQFF

V: TRBV7-3
D: TRBD2
size: NA
J: TRBJ2-1
DNA: TGTGTCAGCAGCTTATTCCGCCCAGCGGGAGACAATGAGCAGTTCTTC
CDR3: CVSSLFRPAGDNEQFF

V: TRBV3-1
D: NA
size: many
J: TRBJ1-1
DNA: TGTGCCAGCAGCCCCTTGAGGGGGGTGAACACTGAAGCTTTCTTT
CDR3: CASSPLRGVNTEAFF